This entry describes one T cell receptor (beta chain). Under the authors' procedure: Quantification of nucleated cells was approximated via reference gene primer amplification. Produced via immunoSEQ multiplex PCR; TCRdb's table is partial and in-frame only. That table is the source of V, J and clone size, and D and trimming were worked out from the DNA. The data contain about 260,000 clones, approximately 91% of them singletons. The sample originates from a study of blood T cell repertoires in COVID-19. For the study at large: Samples taken during acute and convalescent COVID-19 were collected in the United States, Italy and Spain. T cells, B-cell-depleted T cells, or PBMCs provided the cDNA or gDNA that served as material.

Germline CDR1 MNHEY, CDR2 SVGAGI. This CDR3 region has 13 residues. Trimming removed 2 bases at V and 8 bases at J, with 10 bases between. The J gene is TRBJ2-1, the V gene TRBV6-5; D gene uncertain. Specimen: peripheral blood. The clonotype was recovered from a human donor in a cohort sampled during active COVID-19. The CDR3 sequence: CASSYDPGYEQFF. The CDR3 nucleotides read TGTGCCAGCAGTTACGACCCCGGGTATGAGCAGTTCTTC.